This T cell receptor (beta chain) was identified during a study of blood T cell repertoires in COVID-19. Study-wide context: From the United States, Italy and Spain came samples of acute and convalescent COVID-19. Sample material is recorded as cDNA or gDNA derived from T cells, B-cell-depleted T cells, or PBMCs.

Original handling: Reference gene primer amplification yielded estimated nucleated cell counts. Using immunoSEQ multiplex PCR, the repertoire was profiled, and TCRdb retains in-frame clones only, with some absent. The V and J calls and clone size were taken over from that table, and D and trimming were inferred from the DNA. The data contain some 180,000 clones, 90% of them singletons. Trimming pared 0 bases from V and 4 bases from J, leaving 9 bases between. Germline assignment: CDR1 SNHLY and CDR2 FYNNEI. This CDR3 has 14 amino acids. Specimen: peripheral blood. The TCR originated in a man between 45 and 60 years old with acute or convalescent COVID-19. The rearrangement links TRBV2 to TRBJ1-2; D ambiguous. The CDR3 loop is CASSEASGPYGYTF. CDR3 DNA sequence: TGTGCCAGCAGTGAAGCGTCGGGTCCCTATGGCTACACCTTC. Drawing the rest from reference TRBV2 and TRBJ1-2, the complete variable domain is EPEVTQTPSHQVTQMGQEVILRCVPISNHLYFYWYRQILGQKVEFLVSFYNNEISEKSEIFDDQFSVERPDGSNFTLKIRSTKLEDSAMYFCASSEASGPYGYTFGSGTRLTVV.